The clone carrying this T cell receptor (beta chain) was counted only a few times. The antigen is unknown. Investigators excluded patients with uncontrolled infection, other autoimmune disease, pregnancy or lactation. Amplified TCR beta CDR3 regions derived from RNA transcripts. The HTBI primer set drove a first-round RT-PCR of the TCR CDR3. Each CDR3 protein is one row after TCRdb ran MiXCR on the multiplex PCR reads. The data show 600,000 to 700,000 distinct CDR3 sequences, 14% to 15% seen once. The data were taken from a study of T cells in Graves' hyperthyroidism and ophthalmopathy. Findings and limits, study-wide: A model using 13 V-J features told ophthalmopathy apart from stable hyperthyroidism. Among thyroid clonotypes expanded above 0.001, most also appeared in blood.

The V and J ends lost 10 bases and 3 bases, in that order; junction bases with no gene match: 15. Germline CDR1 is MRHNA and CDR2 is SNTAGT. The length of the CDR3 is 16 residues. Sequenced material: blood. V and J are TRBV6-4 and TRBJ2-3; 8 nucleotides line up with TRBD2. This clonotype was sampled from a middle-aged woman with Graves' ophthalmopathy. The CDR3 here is CATGGGVTGVTDTQYF. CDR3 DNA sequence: TGTGCCACCGGGGGGGGGGTAACGGGAGTAACAGATACGCAGTATTTT.